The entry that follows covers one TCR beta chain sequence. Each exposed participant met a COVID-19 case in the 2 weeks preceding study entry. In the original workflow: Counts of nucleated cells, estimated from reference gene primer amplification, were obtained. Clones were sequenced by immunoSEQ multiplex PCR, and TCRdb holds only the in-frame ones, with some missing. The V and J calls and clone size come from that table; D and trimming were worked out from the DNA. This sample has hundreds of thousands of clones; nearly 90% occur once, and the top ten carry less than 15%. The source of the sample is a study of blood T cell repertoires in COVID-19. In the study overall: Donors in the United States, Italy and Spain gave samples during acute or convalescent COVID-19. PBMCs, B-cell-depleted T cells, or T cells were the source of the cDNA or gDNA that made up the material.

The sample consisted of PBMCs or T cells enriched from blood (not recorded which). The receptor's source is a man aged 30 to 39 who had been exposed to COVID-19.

The CDR3 sequence: CASSPRQGNSEKLFF. The CDR3 DNA is TGTGCCAGCAGCCCTCGTCAGGGCAATAGTGAAAAACTGTTTTTT. This chain connects TRBV5-8 to TRBJ1-4; D is perhaps TRBD1 (5 bases). V lost 4 bases to trimming and J lost 7 bases, with 17 bases between them. Per the germline V gene, CDR1 is SGHTS and CDR2 is YDEGEE. CDR3 length: 15 residues.